This T cell receptor (beta chain) appears in the sequencing data of a study of T cell clonality in common variable immunodeficiency. Control and CVID samples contributed equal amounts of genomic DNA. Repertoires were generated with immunoSEQ multiplex PCR, while TCRdb's copy carries only in-frame clones and drops some. The profile covers tens of thousands of clones, none occurring a single time. This clone was counted a few times. What was sequenced was peripheral blood mononuclear cells. The clonotype originates from a person aged 18 to 69 in good health.

This chain's CDR3 is CASSPLGDMNTEAFF. The part of the CDR3 DNA that was read is TGTGCCAGCTCACCATTAGGAGACATGAACACTGAA. V and J are TRBV18 and TRBJ1-1; D is undetermined. From the germline J gene comes the end of the CDR3, since the read stops 3 residues before it. Germline V gene data show CDR1 as KGHSH and CDR2 as LQKENI. V lost 2 bases and J 0 bases, leaving 10 bases between the germline ends. The CDR3 has 15 residues.